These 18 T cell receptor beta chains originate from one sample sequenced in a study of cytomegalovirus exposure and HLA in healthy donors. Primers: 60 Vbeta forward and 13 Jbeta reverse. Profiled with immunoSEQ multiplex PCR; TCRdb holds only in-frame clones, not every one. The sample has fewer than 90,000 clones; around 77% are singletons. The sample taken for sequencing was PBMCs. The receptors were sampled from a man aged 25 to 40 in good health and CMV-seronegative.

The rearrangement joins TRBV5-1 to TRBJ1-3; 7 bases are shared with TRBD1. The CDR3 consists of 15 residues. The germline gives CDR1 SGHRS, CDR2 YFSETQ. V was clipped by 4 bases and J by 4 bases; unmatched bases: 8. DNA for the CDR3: TGCGCCAGCAGCCCAGGACAGGTCCTCGGAAACACCATATATTTT. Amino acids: CASSPGQVLGNTIYF.

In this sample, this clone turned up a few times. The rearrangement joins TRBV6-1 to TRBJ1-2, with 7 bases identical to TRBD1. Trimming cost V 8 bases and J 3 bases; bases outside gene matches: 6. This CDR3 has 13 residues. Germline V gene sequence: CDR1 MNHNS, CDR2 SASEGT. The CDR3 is CASLFDRDYGYTF. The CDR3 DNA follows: TGTGCCAGCCTATTTGACAGGGACTATGGCTACACCTTC.

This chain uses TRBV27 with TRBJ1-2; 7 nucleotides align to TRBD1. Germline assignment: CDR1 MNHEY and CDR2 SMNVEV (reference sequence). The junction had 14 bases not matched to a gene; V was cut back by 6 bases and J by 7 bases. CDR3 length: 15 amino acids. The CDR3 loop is CASSSVRTGEIGYTF. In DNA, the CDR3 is TGTGCCAGCAGCTCGGTTCGGACAGGCGAAATTGGCTACACCTTC.

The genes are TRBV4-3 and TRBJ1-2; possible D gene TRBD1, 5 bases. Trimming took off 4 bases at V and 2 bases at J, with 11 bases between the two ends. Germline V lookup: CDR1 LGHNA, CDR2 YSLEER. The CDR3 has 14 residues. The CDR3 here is CASSPGEVNYGYTF. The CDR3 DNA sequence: TGCGCCAGCAGCCCGGGGGAGGTAAACTATGGCTACACCTTC.

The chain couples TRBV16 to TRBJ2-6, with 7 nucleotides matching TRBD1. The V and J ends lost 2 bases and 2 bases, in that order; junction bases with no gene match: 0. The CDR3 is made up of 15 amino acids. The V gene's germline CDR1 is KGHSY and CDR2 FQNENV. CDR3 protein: CASSQGTAGANVLTF. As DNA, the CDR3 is TGTGCCAGCAGCCAAGGGACAGCTGGGGCCAACGTCCTGACTTTC.

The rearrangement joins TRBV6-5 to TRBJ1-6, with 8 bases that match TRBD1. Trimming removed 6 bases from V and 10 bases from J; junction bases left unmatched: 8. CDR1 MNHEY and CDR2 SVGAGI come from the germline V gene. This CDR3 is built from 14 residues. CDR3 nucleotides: TGTGCCAGCAGGCTGGACAGGGAAAAATCACCCCTCCACTTT. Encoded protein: CASRLDREKSPLHF.

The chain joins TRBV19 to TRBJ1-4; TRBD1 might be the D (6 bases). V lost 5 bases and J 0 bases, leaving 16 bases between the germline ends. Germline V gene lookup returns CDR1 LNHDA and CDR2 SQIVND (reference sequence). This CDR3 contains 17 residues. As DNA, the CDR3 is TGTGCCAGTAGTTCGGAAGCACAGGGTTCAACTAATGAAAAACTGTTTTTT. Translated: CASSSEAQGSTNEKLFF.

The CDR3 loop is CASQRTESINYGYTF. CDR3 in DNA: TGTGCCAGTCAACGGACAGAGAGTATCAACTATGGCTACACCTTC. This chain joins TRBV19 and TRBJ1-2, with a tentative D call TRBD1 (6 bases). The CDR3 extends over 15 amino acids. Trimming took 8 bases from V and 2 from J, leaving 18 bases between them. The germline V gene has CDR1 LNHDA and CDR2 SQIVND (reference sequence). Complete variable domain (other parts from reference TRBV19 and TRBJ1-2): DGGITQSPKYLFRKEGQNVTLSCEQNLNHDAMYWYRQDPGQGLRLIYYSQIVNDFQKGDIAEGYSVSREKKESFPLTVTSAQKNPTAFYLCASQRTESINYGYTFGSGTRLTVV.

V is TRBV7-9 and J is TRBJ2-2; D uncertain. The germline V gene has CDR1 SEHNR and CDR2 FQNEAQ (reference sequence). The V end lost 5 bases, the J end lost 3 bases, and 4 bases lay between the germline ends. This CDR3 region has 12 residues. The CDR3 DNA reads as TGTGCCAGCAGCATATACACCGGGGAGCTGTTTTTT. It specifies CASSIYTGELFF.

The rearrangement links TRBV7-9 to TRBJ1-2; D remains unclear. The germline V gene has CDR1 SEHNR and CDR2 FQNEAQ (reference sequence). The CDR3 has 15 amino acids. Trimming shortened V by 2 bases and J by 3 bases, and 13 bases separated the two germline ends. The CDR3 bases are TGTGCCAGCAGCTTATACGGAGGGCCTTACTATGGCTACACCTTC. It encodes CASSLYGGPYYGYTF.

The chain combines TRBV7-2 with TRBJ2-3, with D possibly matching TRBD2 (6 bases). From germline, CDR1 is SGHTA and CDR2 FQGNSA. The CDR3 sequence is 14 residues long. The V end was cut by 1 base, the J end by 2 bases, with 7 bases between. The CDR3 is CASSLGRDTDTQYF. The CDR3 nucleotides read TGTGCCAGCAGCTTAGGGCGGGACACAGATACGCAGTATTTT.

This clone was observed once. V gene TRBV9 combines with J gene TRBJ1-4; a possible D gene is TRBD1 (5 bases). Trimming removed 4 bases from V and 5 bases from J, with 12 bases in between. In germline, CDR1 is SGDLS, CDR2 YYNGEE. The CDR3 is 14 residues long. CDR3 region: CASSHGGINEKLFF. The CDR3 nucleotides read TGTGCCAGCAGCCACGGGGGGATCAATGAAAAACTGTTTTTT. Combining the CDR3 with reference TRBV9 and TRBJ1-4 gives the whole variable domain DSGVTQTPKHLITATGQRVTLRCSPRSGDLSVYWYQQSLDQGLQFLIQYYNGEERAKGNILERFSAQQFPDLHSELNLSSLELGDSALYFCASSHGGINEKLFFGSGTQLSVL.

The DNA of the CDR3 is TGTGCCAGCAGTTTATTTCCCAGGGGGCGTGGGAAGCAGTACTTC. This translates into CASSLFPRGRGKQYF. The rearrangement links TRBV28 to TRBJ2-7; 8 positions agree with TRBD1. This CDR3 spans 15 amino acids. Trimming removed 1 base from V and 8 bases from J; junction bases left unmatched: 10. The V gene's germline CDR1 is MDHEN and CDR2 SYDVKM.

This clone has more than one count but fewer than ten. The CDR3 reads CASSAAGVNEQFF. CDR3 nucleotides: TGTGCCAGCAGTGCAGCGGGGGTTAATGAGCAGTTCTTC. The chain joins TRBV6-4 to TRBJ2-1; 8 positions match TRBD2. V gave up 4 bases and J gave up 7 bases; unmatched junction bases: 3. The CDR3 length is 13 residues. Germline loops: CDR1 MRHNA, CDR2 SNTAGT.

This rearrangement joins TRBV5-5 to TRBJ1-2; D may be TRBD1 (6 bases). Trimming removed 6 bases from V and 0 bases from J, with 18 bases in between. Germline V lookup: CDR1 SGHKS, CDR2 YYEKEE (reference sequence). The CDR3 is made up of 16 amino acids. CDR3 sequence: CASTLDGQPANYGYTF. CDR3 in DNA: TGTGCCAGCACCCTAGACGGACAGCCAGCTAACTATGGCTACACCTTC.

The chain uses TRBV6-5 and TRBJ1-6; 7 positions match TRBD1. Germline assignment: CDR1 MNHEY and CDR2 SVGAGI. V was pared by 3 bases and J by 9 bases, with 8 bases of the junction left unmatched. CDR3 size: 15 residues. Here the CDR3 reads CASSYRQGRSSPLHF. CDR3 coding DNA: TGTGCCAGCAGTTATAGACAGGGAAGAAGTTCACCCCTCCACTTT.

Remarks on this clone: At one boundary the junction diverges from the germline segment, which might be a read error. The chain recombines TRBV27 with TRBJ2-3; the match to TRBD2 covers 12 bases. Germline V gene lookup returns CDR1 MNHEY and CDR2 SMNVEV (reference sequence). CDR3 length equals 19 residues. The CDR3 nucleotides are TGTGCCAGCTGTTTTCGGGGGCTAGCGGGAGGGCCCGGCACAGATACGCAGTATTTT. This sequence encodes CASCFRGLAGGPGTDTQYF.

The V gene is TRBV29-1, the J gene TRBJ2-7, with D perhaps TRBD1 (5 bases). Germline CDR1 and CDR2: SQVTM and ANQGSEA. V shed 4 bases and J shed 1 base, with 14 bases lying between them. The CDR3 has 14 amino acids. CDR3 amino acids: CSVARSGASYEQYF. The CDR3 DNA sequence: TGCAGCGTTGCACGATCTGGGGCATCCTACGAGCAGTACTTC.